Listed below are T cell receptor beta chains from one sample, sequenced in a study of CXCR3-negative and CXCR3-positive naive CD8 T cells. Using the 5' RACE reads, TCRdb records one entry per CDR3 protein without DNA. The listing records over 55,000 distinct CDR3 sequences. Input material: naive CXCR3+ CD8+ T cells from blood. The receptor set was obtained from a human donor in good health. Some clones in this sample may be carry-over from other donors' samples. Each CDR3 is given with its conserved first and last residue.

J gene | V gene | CDR3 protein
TRBJ2-3 | TRBV4-3 | CASSQGLGGTSTDTQYF
TRBJ1-1 | TRBV12-3/TRBV12-4 | CASGTTSTLNTEAFF
TRBJ2-1 | TRBV7-9 | CASSPTSATYNEQFF
TRBJ2-1 | TRBV29-1 | CSVEDRQNYNEQFF
TRBJ2-6 | TRBV4-2 | CASEQGSGANVLTF
TRBJ1-2 | TRBV7-9 | CASTPLKSPTNYGYTF
TRBJ1-1 | TRBV29-1 | CSVEVWMRLGRSNTEAFF
TRBJ2-1 | TRBV7-6 | CASSPSGTSGGREQFF
TRBJ1-1 | TRBV7-9 | CAARTANTEAFF
TRBJ2-7 | TRBV7-9 | CASGPTYKQYF
TRBJ2-1 | TRBV6-2/TRBV6-3 | CASSYSRGYNEQFF
TRBJ1-2 | TRBV29-1 | CSVQGGTNYGYTF